Listed below are T cell receptor beta chains from one sample, sequenced in a study of T-cell memory formation after mild COVID-19. TCRdb reanalysed the 5' RACE reads using MiXCR and keeps one entry per CDR3 protein. Counted here are hundreds of thousands of distinct CDR3 sequences, 15% to 20% occurring once; the ten biggest clones make up more than 9%. The sample was PBMCs or a T cell subset sorted from them (not recorded which). The receptors originated from an adult woman who had mild COVID-19 (a few samples of this study predate the infection). Cell type and time point are not known. The CDR3 runs from the conserved cysteine through the conserved F or W. D genes are given only for firm matches. Clone size is given for some rows only: seen once, a few or many times, or a class if the clone is expanded.

D gene: NA
CDR3 length: 15
J gene: TRBJ2-2
V gene: TRBV5-4
clone size: NA
CDR3 DNA: TGTGCCAGCAGCTTGTGGCAGGGGAGAGCCGGGGAGCTGTTTTTT
CDR3 protein: CASSLWQGRAGELFF

D gene: NA
CDR3 length: 15
J gene: TRBJ1-4
V gene: TRBV7-2
clone size: few
CDR3 DNA: TGTGCCAGCAGCTTAGCGGGGGGCTCAATTGAAAAACTGTTTTTT
CDR3 protein: CASSLAGGSIEKLFF

D gene: NA
CDR3 length: 17
J gene: TRBJ2-1
V gene: TRBV20-1
clone size: NA
CDR3 DNA: TGCAGTGCTAGAGATCCGGGGGGCCGGTTGTCCTACAATGAGCAGTTCTTC
CDR3 protein: CSARDPGGRLSYNEQFF

D gene: NA
CDR3 length: 15
J gene: TRBJ2-5
V gene: TRBV20-1
clone size: few
CDR3 DNA: TGCAGTGCTAGAGATGGCCGGGGCCAACAAGAGACCCAGTACTTC
CDR3 protein: CSARDGRGQQETQYF

D gene: NA
CDR3 length: 15
J gene: TRBJ2-2
V gene: TRBV29-1
clone size: few
CDR3 DNA: TGCAGCGTGACCTCCGGGTCACTTAACACCGGGGAGCTGTTTTTT
CDR3 protein: CSVTSGSLNTGELFF

D gene: NA
CDR3 length: 12
J gene: TRBJ2-2
V gene: TRBV4-1
clone size: NA
CDR3 DNA: TGCGCCAGCACCCCCGGCACCGGGGAGCTGTTTTTT
CDR3 protein: CASTPGTGELFF

D gene: NA
CDR3 length: 12
J gene: TRBJ2-7
V gene: TRBV15
clone size: few
CDR3 DNA: TGTGCCACCGGCACGAAGGGATACGAGCAGTACTTC
CDR3 protein: CATGTKGYEQYF

D gene: NA
CDR3 length: 13
J gene: TRBJ2-1
V gene: TRBV9
clone size: NA
CDR3 DNA: TGTGCCAGCAGCGTAAGTCTTGACAATGAGCAGTTCTTC
CDR3 protein: CASSVSLDNEQFF

D gene: TRBD2
CDR3 length: 19
J gene: TRBJ2-1
V gene: TRBV4-2
clone size: few
CDR3 DNA: TGTGCCAGCAGCCAAGAAGAGACTAGCGGGACTCTTCCCTACAATGAGCAGTTCTTC
CDR3 protein: CASSQEETSGTLPYNEQFF

D gene: NA
CDR3 length: 18
J gene: TRBJ1-4
V gene: TRBV15
clone size: NA
CDR3 DNA: TGTGCCACCAGCAGAGAACGACCCTTTCAGACCGCCAATGAAAAACTGTTTTTT
CDR3 protein: CATSRERPFQTANEKLFF

D gene: NA
CDR3 length: 13
J gene: TRBJ1-2
V gene: TRBV12-3/TRBV12-4
clone size: many
CDR3 DNA: TGTGCCAGCAGTTTGGCAGCGAACTATGGCTACACCTTC
CDR3 protein: CASSLAANYGYTF

D gene: TRBD2
CDR3 length: 16
J gene: TRBJ2-3
V gene: TRBV7-9
clone size: few
CDR3 DNA: TGTGCCAGCAGATACACTAGCGGGGTAGGAACAGATACGCAGTATTTT
CDR3 protein: CASRYTSGVGTDTQYF

D gene: NA
CDR3 length: 14
J gene: TRBJ1-6
V gene: TRBV3-1
clone size: NA
CDR3 DNA: TGTGCCAGCAGCCAACGGACAGAGAATTCACCCCTCCACTTT
CDR3 protein: CASSQRTENSPLHF

D gene: TRBD2
CDR3 length: 18
J gene: TRBJ2-7
V gene: TRBV6-2/TRBV6-3
clone size: NA
CDR3 DNA: TGTGCCAGCAGCCGTGCGCCGGGACTAGCGGCCCAATCCTACGAGCAGTACTTC
CDR3 protein: CASSRAPGLAAQSYEQYF

D gene: NA
CDR3 length: 13
J gene: TRBJ1-1
V gene: TRBV6-2/TRBV6-3
clone size: NA
CDR3 DNA: TGTGCCAGCAGGAGCACGGAGAACACTGAAGCTTTCTTT
CDR3 protein: CASRSTENTEAFF

D gene: TRBD1
CDR3 length: 14
J gene: TRBJ1-1
V gene: TRBV3-1
clone size: NA
CDR3 DNA: TGTGCCAGCAGCCCCCTGACAGGGCTGGGAGAAGCTTTCTTT
CDR3 protein: CASSPLTGLGEAFF

D gene: TRBD1
CDR3 length: 13
J gene: TRBJ2-4
V gene: TRBV7-2
clone size: many
CDR3 DNA: TGTGCCAGCAGCCCCCGGGACAGAAACATTCAGTACTTC
CDR3 protein: CASSPRDRNIQYF

D gene: NA
CDR3 length: 14
J gene: TRBJ2-1
V gene: TRBV7-8
clone size: few
CDR3 DNA: TGTGCCAGCTCCGACGGACTCCCTGTCTATGAGCAGTTCTTC
CDR3 protein: CASSDGLPVYEQFF

D gene: NA
CDR3 length: 17
J gene: TRBJ2-3
V gene: TRBV18
clone size: few
CDR3 DNA: TGTGCCAGCTCAGTCCTAGAGACACTCTATAGCACAGATACGCAGTATTTT
CDR3 protein: CASSVLETLYSTDTQYF

D gene: NA
CDR3 length: 14
J gene: TRBJ2-7
V gene: TRBV27
clone size: NA
CDR3 DNA: TGTGCCAGCAGTTCCTACAGGGATCCCTACGAGCAGTACTTC
CDR3 protein: CASSSYRDPYEQYF

D gene: TRBD1
CDR3 length: 12
J gene: TRBJ1-2
V gene: TRBV12-3/TRBV12-4
clone size: NA
CDR3 DNA: TGTGCCAGCAGTTTGGGACAGGGGCCCCATGCCTTC
CDR3 protein: CASSLGQGPHAF

D gene: NA
CDR3 length: 12
J gene: TRBJ2-7
V gene: TRBV5-1
clone size: once
CDR3 DNA: TGCGCCAGCAGCTCGACAGAATACGAGCAGTACTTC
CDR3 protein: CASSSTEYEQYF

D gene: TRBD1
CDR3 length: 17
J gene: TRBJ1-5
V gene: TRBV27
clone size: NA
CDR3 DNA: TGTGCCAGCAGTTCTGGGACAGGGGGCAATAGCAATCAGCCCCAGCATTTT
CDR3 protein: CASSSGTGGNSNQPQHF

D gene: NA
CDR3 length: 16
J gene: TRBJ2-7
V gene: TRBV6-5
clone size: NA
CDR3 DNA: TGTGCCAGCAGTTACGGGCAGGGGATTAATTCCTACGAGCAGTACTTC
CDR3 protein: CASSYGQGINSYEQYF

D gene: TRBD1
CDR3 length: 15
J gene: TRBJ2-2
V gene: TRBV5-6
clone size: NA
CDR3 DNA: TGTGCCAGCAGCTTGGGAACAGGGGGCAGCGGGGAGCTGTTTTTT
CDR3 protein: CASSLGTGGSGELFF

D gene: NA
CDR3 length: 13
J gene: TRBJ2-5
V gene: TRBV12-3/TRBV12-4
clone size: few
CDR3 DNA: TGTGCCAGCGGGGGGGCCTACCAAGAGACCCAGTACTTC
CDR3 protein: CASGGAYQETQYF

D gene: TRBD1
CDR3 length: 15
J gene: TRBJ2-7
V gene: TRBV5-1
clone size: few
CDR3 DNA: TGCGCCAGCAGCTTGGATTGGCAGGGGGCCTACGAGCAGTACTTC
CDR3 protein: CASSLDWQGAYEQYF

D gene: TRBD2
CDR3 length: 16
J gene: TRBJ2-1
V gene: TRBV5-1
clone size: few
CDR3 DNA: TGCGCCAGCAGCTGGGGGGGTACTCACTCCTACAATGAGCAGTTCTTC
CDR3 protein: CASSWGGTHSYNEQFF

D gene: TRBD1
CDR3 length: 15
J gene: TRBJ2-1
V gene: TRBV4-1
clone size: NA
CDR3 DNA: TGCGCCAGCAAGGGCCGGGACAGGGGGCTAAATGAGCAGTTCTTC
CDR3 protein: CASKGRDRGLNEQFF